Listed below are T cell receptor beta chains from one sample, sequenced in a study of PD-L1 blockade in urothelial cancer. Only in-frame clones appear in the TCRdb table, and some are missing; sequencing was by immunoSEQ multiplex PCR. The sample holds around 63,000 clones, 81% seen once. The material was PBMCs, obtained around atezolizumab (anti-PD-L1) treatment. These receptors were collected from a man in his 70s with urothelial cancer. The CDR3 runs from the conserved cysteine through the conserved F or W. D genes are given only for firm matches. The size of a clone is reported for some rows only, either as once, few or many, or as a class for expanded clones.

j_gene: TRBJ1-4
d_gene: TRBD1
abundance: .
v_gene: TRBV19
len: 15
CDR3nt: TGTGCCAGTAGTCTCGATTGGGGACAGGGTGAAAAACTGTTTTTT
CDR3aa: CASSLDWGQGEKLFF

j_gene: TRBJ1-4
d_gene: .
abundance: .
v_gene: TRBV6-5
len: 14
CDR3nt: TGTGCCAGCAGTCCGGACAGCCCTTTGGGAAAACTGTTTTTT
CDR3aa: CASSPDSPLGKLFF

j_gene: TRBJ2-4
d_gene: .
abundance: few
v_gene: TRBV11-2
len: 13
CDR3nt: TGTGCCAGCAGCTTAGATCTAGAGGGGGATCAGTACTTC
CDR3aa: CASSLDLEGDQYF

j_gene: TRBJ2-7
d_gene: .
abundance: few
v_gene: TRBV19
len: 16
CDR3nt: TGTGCCAGTAGTACCCTGACAGGGATGGGAGGCTACGAGCAGTACTTC
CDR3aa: CASSTLTGMGGYEQYF

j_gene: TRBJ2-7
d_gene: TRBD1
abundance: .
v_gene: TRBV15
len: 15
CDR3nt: TGTGCCACCAGCAGAGACCGGGACAGGGTCCACGAGCAGTACTTC
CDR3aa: CATSRDRDRVHEQYF

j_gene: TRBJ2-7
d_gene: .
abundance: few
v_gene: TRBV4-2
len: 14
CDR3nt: TGTGCCAGCAGCCAAGGGAGGAACTCCTACGAGCAGTACTTC
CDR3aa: CASSQGRNSYEQYF

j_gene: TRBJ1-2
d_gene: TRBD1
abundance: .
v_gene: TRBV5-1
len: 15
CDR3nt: TGCGCCAGCAAAATGGGGACAGCCGACGATGCTGGCTACACCTTC
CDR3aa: CASKMGTADDAGYTF

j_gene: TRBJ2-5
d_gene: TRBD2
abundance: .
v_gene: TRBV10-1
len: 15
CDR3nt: TGCGCCAGCAGCGCCGCTAGCGGGGGGCAAGAGACCCAGTACTTC
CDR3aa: CASSAASGGQETQYF

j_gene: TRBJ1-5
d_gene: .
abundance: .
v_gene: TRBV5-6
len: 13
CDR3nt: TGTGCCAGCAGCCAGGGTAGCAATCAGCCCCAGCATTTT
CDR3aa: CASSQGSNQPQHF

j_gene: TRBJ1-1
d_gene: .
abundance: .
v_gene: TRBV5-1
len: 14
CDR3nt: TGCGCCAGCAGCTCAGCGTCGAAGAACACTGAAGCTTTCTTT
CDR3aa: CASSSASKNTEAFF

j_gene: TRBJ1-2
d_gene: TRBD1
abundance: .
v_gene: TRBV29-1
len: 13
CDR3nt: TGCAGCGCATCGGACAGGGGCTTTTATGGCTACACCTTC
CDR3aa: CSASDRGFYGYTF

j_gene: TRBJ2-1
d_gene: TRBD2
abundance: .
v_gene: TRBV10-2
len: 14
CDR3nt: TGCGCCAGCAGTGTTACTAGCGATTACAATGAGCAGTTCTTC
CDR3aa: CASSVTSDYNEQFF

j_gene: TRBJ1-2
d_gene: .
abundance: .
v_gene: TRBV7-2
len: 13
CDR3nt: TGTGCCAGCAGCCCCGGACGGGAATATGGCTACACCTTC
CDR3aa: CASSPGREYGYTF

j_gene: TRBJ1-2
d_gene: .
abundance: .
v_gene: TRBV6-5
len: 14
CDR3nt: TGTGCCAGCAAAGATCTATCTGCTAACTATGGCTACACCTTC
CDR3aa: CASKDLSANYGYTF

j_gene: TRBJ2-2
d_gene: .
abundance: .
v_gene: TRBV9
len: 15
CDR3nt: TGTGCCAGCAGCGGAAGCAGGGCGCTCACCGGGGAGCTGTTTTTT
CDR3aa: CASSGSRALTGELFF

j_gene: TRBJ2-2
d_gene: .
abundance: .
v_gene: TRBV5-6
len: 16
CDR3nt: TGTGCCAGCAGCTTAAGGGGACAGCGGGGGACCGGGGAGCTGTTTTTT
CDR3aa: CASSLRGQRGTGELFF

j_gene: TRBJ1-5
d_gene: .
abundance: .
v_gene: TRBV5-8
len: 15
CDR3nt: TGTGCCAGCAGCTTGATAGGGGGTCGGGATCAGCCCCAGCATTTT
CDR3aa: CASSLIGGRDQPQHF

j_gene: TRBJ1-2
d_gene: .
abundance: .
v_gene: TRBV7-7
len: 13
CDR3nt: TGTGCTCAAGCAGGGGCGGCAGCGCATGGCTACACCTTC
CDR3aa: CAQAGAAAHGYTF

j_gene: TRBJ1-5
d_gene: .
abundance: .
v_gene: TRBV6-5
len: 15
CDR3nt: TGTGCCAGCAGTCACGTGGGAGGGAGCGATCAGCCCCAGCATTTT
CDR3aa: CASSHVGGSDQPQHF

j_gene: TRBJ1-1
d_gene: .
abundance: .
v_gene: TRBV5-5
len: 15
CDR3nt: TGTGCCAGCAGCTTGATTTCGGGTTGGAACACTGAAGCTTTCTTT
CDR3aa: CASSLISGWNTEAFF

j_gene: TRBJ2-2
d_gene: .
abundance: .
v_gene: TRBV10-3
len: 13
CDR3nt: TGTGCCATCAGCCAAACAGAAACCGGGGAGCTGTTTTTT
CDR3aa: CAISQTETGELFF

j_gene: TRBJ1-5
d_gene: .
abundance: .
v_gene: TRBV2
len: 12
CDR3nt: TGTGCCAGCAGTACTGTCAATCAGCCCCAGCATTTT
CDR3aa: CASSTVNQPQHF

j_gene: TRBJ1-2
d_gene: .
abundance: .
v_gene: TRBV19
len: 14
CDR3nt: TGTGCCAGTAGTATACAACAGGGTGGCTATGGCTACACCTTC
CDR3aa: CASSIQQGGYGYTF

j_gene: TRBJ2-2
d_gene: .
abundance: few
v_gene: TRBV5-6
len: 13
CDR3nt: TGTGCCAGCAGCTGGTCCGGCACCGGGGAGCTGTTTTTT
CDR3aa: CASSWSGTGELFF